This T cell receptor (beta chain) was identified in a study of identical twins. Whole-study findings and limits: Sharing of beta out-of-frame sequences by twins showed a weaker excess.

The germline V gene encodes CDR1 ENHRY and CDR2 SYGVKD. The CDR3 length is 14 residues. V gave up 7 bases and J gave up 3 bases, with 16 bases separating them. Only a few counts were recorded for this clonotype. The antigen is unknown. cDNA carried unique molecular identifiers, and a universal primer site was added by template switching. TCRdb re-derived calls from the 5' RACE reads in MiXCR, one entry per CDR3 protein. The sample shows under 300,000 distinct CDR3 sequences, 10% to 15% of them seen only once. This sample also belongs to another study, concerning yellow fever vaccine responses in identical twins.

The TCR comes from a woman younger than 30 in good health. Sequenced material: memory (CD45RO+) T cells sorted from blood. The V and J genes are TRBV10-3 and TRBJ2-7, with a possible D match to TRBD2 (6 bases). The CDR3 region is CAIMGGDSYYEQYF. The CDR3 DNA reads TGTGCCATCATGGGGGGAGATTCATACTACGAGCAGTACTTC.